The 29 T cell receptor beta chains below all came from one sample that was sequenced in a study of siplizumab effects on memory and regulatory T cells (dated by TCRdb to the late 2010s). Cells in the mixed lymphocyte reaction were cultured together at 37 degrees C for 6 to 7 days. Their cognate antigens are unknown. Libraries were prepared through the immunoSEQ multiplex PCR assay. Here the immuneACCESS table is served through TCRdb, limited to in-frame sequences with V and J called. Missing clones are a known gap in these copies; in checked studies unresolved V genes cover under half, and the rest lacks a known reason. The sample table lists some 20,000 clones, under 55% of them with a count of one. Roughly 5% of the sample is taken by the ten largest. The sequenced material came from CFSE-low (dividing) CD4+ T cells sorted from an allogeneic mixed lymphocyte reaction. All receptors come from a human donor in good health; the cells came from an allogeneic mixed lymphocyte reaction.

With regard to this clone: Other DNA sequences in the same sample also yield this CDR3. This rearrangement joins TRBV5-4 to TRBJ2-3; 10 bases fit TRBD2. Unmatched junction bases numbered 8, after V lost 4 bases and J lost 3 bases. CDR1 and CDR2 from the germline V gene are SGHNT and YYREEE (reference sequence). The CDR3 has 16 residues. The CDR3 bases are TGTGCCAGCAGCCTCTCAGCGGGGGGGCGAACAGATACGCAGTATTTT. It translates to CASSLSAGGRTDTQYF.

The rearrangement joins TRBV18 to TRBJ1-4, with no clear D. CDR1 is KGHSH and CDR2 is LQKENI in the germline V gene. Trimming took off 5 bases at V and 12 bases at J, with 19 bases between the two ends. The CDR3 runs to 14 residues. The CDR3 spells CASSSSPPTSELFF. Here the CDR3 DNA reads TGTGCCAGCTCATCCTCCCCCCCCACCTCCGAACTGTTTTTT.

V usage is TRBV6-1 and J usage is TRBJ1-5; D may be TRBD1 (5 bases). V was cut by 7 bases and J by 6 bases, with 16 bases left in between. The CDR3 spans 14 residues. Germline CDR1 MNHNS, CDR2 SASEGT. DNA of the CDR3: TGTGCCAGCAACATTCAGGGTGAGGGTCAGCCCCAGCATTTT. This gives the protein CASNIQGEGQPQHF.

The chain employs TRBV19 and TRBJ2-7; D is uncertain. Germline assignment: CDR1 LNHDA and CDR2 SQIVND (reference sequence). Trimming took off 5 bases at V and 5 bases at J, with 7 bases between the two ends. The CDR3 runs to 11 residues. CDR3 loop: CASSARDEQYF. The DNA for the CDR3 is TGTGCCAGTAGTGCCCGGGACGAGCAGTACTTC.

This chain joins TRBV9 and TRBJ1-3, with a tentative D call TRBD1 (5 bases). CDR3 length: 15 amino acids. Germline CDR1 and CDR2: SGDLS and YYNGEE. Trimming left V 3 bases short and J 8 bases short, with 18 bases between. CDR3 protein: CASSAQHGRGDTIYF. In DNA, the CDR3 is TGTGCCAGCAGCGCCCAACACGGGCGGGGGGACACCATATATTTT.

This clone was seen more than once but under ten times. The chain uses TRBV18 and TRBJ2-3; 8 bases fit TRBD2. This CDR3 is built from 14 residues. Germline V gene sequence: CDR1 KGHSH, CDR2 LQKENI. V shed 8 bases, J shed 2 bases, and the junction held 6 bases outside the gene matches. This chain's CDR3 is CASALSGVTDTQYF. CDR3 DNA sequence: TGTGCCAGCGCGCTTAGCGGGGTCACAGATACGCAGTATTTT.

The CDR3 spells CASSPRTGVYGYTF. CDR3 sequence (DNA): TGTGCCAGCAGTCCCCGTACAGGAGTCTATGGCTACACCTTC. The chain recombines TRBV6-5 with TRBJ1-2; tentative D call: TRBD1 (5 bases). CDR1 and CDR2 (germline): MNHEY, SVGAGI. The length of the CDR3 is 14 residues. V was cut by 5 bases and J by 4 bases, with 14 bases left in between.

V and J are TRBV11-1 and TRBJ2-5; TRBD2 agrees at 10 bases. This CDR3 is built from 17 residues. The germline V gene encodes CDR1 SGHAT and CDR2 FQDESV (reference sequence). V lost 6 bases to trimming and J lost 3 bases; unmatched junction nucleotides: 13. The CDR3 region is CASRHPMERGGKETQYF. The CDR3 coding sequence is TGTGCCAGCAGGCACCCCATGGAGCGGGGGGGCAAAGAGACCCAGTACTTC. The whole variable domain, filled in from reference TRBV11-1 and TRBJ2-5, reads EAEVAQSPRYKITEKSQAVAFWCDPISGHATLYWYRQILGQGPELLVQFQDESVVDDSQLPKDRFSAERLKGVDSTLKIQPAELGDSAMYLCASRHPMERGGKETQYFGPGTRLLVL.

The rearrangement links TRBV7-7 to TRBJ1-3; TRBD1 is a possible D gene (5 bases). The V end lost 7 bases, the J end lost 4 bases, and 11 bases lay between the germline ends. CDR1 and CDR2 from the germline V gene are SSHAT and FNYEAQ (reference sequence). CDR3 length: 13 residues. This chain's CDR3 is CASTTRDGNTIYF. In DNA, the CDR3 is TGTGCCAGCACCACCCGGGACGGAAACACCATATATTTT.

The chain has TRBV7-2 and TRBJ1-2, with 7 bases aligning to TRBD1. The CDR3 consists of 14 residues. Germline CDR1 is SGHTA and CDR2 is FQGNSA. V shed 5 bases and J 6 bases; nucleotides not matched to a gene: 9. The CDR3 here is CASSASGTAHGYTF. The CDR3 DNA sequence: TGTGCCAGCAGCGCATCCGGGACAGCACATGGCTACACCTTC.

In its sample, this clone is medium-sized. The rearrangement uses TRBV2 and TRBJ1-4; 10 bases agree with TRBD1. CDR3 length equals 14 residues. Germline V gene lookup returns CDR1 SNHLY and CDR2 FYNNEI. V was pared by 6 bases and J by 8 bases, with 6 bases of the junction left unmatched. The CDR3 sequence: CASSLDRGREKLFF. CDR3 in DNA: TGTGCCAGCAGCCTAGACAGGGGGCGAGAAAAACTGTTTTTT.

This CDR3 reads CASSWDSLDTQYF. The CDR3 bases are TGCGCCAGCAGCTGGGATTCTCTGGATACGCAGTATTTT. This chain links TRBV4-1 with TRBJ2-3, with D unresolved. V lost 5 bases to trimming and J lost 6 bases, with 12 bases between them. CDR3 length: 13 residues. Germline V gives CDR1 MGHRA, CDR2 YSYEKL.

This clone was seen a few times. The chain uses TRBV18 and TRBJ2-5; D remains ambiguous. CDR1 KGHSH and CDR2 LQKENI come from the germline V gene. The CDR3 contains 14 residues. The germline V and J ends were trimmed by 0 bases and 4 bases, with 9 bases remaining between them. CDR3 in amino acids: CASSPPGSLETQYF. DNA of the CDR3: TGTGCCAGCTCACCACCCGGGTCCTTAGAGACCCAGTACTTC.

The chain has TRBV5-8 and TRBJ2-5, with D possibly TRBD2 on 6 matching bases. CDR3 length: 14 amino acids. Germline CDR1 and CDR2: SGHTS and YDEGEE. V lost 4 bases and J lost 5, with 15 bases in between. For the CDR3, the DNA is TGTGCCAGCAGCCCGGGCGGGGTCTACGAGACCCAGTACTTC. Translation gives CASSPGGVYETQYF.

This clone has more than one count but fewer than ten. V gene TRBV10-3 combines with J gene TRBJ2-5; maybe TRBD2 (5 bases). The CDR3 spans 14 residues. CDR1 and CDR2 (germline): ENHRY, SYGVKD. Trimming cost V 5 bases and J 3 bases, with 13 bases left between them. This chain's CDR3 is CAISTSGNKETQYF. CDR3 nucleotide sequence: TGTGCCATCAGTACATCCGGGAACAAAGAGACCCAGTACTTC.

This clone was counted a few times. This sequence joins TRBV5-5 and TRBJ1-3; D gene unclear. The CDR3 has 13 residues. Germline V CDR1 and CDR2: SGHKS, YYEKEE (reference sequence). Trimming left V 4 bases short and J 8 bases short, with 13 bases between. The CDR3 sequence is CASSPSILDTIYF. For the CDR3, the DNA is TGTGCCAGCAGCCCCTCGATCCTCGACACCATATATTTT.

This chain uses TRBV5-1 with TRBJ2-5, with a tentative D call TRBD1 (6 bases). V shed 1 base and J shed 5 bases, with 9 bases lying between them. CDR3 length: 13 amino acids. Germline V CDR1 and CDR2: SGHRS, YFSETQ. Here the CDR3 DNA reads TGCGCCAGCAGCTTGTCAGGGGATGAGACCCAGTACTTC. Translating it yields CASSLSGDETQYF.

The chain's CDR3 is CASRPKGEEGYTF. As DNA, the CDR3 is TGTGCAAGTCGCCCAAAGGGGGAGGAGGGCTACACCTTC. This chain uses TRBV12-2 with TRBJ1-2. TRBV12-2 represents a pseudogene. This CDR3 has 13 amino acids.

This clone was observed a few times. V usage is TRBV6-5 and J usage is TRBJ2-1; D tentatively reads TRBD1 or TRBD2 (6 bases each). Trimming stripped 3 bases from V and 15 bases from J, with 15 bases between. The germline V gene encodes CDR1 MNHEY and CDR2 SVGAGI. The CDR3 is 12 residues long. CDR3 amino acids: CASSYGGGTPFF. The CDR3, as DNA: TGTGCCAGCAGTTATGGAGGGGGGACCCCGTTCTTC.

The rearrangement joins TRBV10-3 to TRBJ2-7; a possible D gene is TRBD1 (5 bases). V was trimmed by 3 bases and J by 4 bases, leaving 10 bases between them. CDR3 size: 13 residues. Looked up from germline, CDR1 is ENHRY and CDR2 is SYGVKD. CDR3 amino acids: CAISEGVIYEQYF. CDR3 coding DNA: TGTGCCATCAGTGAAGGGGTGATTTACGAGCAGTACTTC.

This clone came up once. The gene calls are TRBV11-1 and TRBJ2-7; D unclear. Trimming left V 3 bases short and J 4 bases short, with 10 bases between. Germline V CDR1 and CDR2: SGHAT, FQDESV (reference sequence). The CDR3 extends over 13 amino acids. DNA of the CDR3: TGTGCCAGCAGCTTGACGCACGGTTACGAGCAGTACTTC. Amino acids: CASSLTHGYEQYF. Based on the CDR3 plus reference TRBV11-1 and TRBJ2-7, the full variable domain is EAEVAQSPRYKITEKSQAVAFWCDPISGHATLYWYRQILGQGPELLVQFQDESVVDDSQLPKDRFSAERLKGVDSTLKIQPAELGDSAMYLCASSLTHGYEQYFGPGTRLTVT.

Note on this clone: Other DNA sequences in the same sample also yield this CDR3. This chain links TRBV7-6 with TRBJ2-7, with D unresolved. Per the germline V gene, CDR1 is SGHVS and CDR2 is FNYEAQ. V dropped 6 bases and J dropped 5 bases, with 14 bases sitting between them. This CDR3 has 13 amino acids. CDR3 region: CASSLSMVHEQYF. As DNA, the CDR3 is TGTGCCAGCAGTCTTAGCATGGTCCACGAGCAGTACTTC.

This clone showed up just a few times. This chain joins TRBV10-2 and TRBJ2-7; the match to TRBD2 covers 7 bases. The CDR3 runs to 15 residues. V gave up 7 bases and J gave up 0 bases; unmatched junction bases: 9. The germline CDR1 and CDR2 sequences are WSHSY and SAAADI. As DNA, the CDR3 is TGCGCCAGCACGCTAGCGGACACCTACTCCTACGAGCAGTACTTC. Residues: CASTLADTYSYEQYF.

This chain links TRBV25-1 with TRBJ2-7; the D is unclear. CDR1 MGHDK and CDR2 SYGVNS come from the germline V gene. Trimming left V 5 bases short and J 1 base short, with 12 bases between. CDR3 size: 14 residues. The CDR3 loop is CASSPRMDSYEQYF. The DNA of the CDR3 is TGTGCCAGCAGTCCACGGATGGATTCCTACGAGCAGTACTTC.

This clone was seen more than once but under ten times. The CDR3 DNA follows: TGTGCCAGCAGTTCCCCCCGGGGGGGGTACTATGGCTACACCTTC. Protein: CASSSPRGGYYGYTF. The chain links TRBV28 to TRBJ1-2; the D gene is possibly TRBD1 (5 bases). This CDR3 region has 15 residues. V was pared by 4 bases and J by 3 bases, with 15 bases between. CDR1 is MDHEN and CDR2 is SYDVKM in the germline V gene.

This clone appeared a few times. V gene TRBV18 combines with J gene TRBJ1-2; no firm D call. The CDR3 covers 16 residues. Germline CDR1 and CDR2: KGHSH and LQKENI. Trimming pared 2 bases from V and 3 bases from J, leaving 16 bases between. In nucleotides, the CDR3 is TGTGCCAGCTCACCATCTACGTCAGGCTTTTACTATGGCTACACCTTC. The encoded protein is CASSPSTSGFYYGYTF.

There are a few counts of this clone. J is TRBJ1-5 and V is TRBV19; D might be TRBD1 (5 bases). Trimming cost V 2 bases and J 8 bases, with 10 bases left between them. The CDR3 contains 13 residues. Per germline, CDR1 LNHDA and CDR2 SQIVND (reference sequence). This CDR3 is CASSIIRGEPQHF. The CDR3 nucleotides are TGTGCCAGTAGTATAATTCGAGGGGAGCCCCAGCATTTT.

The CDR3: CASSLDTSGVDEQFF. The DNA of the CDR3 is TGTGCCAGCAGCTTAGATACTAGCGGGGTTGATGAGCAGTTCTTC. This chain connects TRBV7-2 to TRBJ2-1; 10 bases align to TRBD2. J was trimmed by 8 bases and V by 1 base; bases with no gene match: 5. Germline CDR1 SGHTA, CDR2 FQGNSA. This CDR3 region has 15 residues.

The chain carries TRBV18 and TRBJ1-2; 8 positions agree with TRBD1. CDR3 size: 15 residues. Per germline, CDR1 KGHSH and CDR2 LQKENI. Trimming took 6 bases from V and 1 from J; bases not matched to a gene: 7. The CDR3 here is CASSPGQGLNYGYTF. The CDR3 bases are TGTGCCAGCTCCCCCGGACAGGGCCTTAACTATGGCTACACCTTC.